These T cell receptor beta chains were read from a single sample in a study of blood T cell repertoires in COVID-19. Here immunoSEQ multiplex PCR was the method, and the copy in TCRdb shows in-frame clones only, minus some. This table has under 250,000 clones, about 88% appearing once. Source material: peripheral blood. Receptors originate from a woman aged 70-85 years with active or convalescent COVID-19. CDR3s leave out the opening cysteine and the closing phenylalanine or tryptophan. Each record gives: V gene, J gene, CDR3 protein.

V: TRBV4-2
J: TRBJ2-1
CDR3: ASSREAGQGYNEQF

V: TRBV6-2/TRBV6-3
J: TRBJ2-7
CDR3: ASTPGQGGHEQY

V: TRBV5-1
J: TRBJ1-2
CDR3: ASSLEVPRGYGYT

V: TRBV9
J: TRBJ2-7
CDR3: ASNTGTSGSEQY

V: TRBV9
J: TRBJ2-2
CDR3: ASSVGKGRENTGELF

V: TRBV6-5
J: TRBJ1-2
CDR3: ASSLQGVPGGYT

V: TRBV29-1
J: TRBJ1-3
CDR3: SATPFSGNTIY

V: TRBV6-2/TRBV6-3
J: TRBJ2-5
CDR3: ASSQSSGQWETQY

V: TRBV25-1
J: TRBJ2-3
CDR3: ASSDPGLAGTQY

V: TRBV5-1
J: TRBJ1-6
CDR3: ASSSGLEASSSPLH

V: TRBV6-5
J: TRBJ1-1
CDR3: ASRPQGGLNTEAF